Following are 32 T cell receptor beta chains from one sample sequenced in a study of blood T cell repertoires in COVID-19. The repertoire was sequenced with immunoSEQ multiplex PCR; TCRdb's copy has only in-frame clones and lacks some. The data show about 380,000 clones, with about 90% seen just once and 2.5% to 3.5% held by the top ten. The sequencing input was PBMCs or T cells enriched from blood (not recorded which). The receptors were gathered from a woman in her twenties or thirties who had recovered from COVID-19.

The chain combines TRBV11-2 with TRBJ2-3, with D unresolved. There are 15 residues in the CDR3. V was shortened by 5 bases and J by 5 bases, with 17 bases between the two germline ends. Germline lookup yields CDR1 SGHAT and CDR2 FQNNGV. CDR3 coding DNA: TGTGCCAGCAGCGCACTGACTTCTTTCAGAGATACGCAGTATTTT. It is translated as CASSALTSFRDTQYF.

V usage is TRBV27 and J usage is TRBJ1-2, with D maybe TRBD1 (5 bases). V lost 5 bases, J lost 4 bases, and 14 bases lay in between. Germline V CDR1 and CDR2: MNHEY, SMNVEV (reference sequence). The length of the CDR3 is 14 residues. The DNA for the CDR3 is TGTGCCAGCAGTCCCCGACAGTTCCTCTATGGCTACACCTTC. Translated, it gives CASSPRQFLYGYTF.

V usage is TRBV9 and J usage is TRBJ1-4; 8 nucleotides line up with TRBD1. This CDR3 contains 15 residues. J was trimmed by 5 bases and V by 4 bases; bases with no gene match: 7. Germline V CDR1 and CDR2: SGDLS, YYNGEE. The CDR3 protein is CASSRGTGLNEKLFF. In DNA form, the CDR3 reads TGTGCCAGCAGCCGCGGGACAGGCTTAAATGAAAAACTGTTTTTT.

The chain links TRBV6-6 to TRBJ1-1; D is ambiguous. This CDR3 contains 13 residues. Germline V gene lookup returns CDR1 MNHNY and CDR2 SVGAGI (reference sequence). Trimming took off 0 bases at V and 6 bases at J, with 8 bases between the two ends. CDR3 region: CASSYSPEAEAFF. The CDR3 DNA reads as TGTGCCAGCAGTTACTCGCCGGAGGCTGAAGCTTTCTTT.

The DNA of the CDR3 is TGTGCCAGCAGCTTTTCCGGGACTAGCACAGATACGCAGTATTTT. It is translated as CASSFSGTSTDTQYF. V usage is TRBV7-3 and J usage is TRBJ2-3; a possible D gene is TRBD2 (6 bases). This CDR3 has 15 residues. CDR1 and CDR2 (germline): SGHTA, FQGTGA. V dropped 3 bases and J dropped 0 bases, with 10 bases sitting between them.

This chain links TRBV18 with TRBJ1-1; D unclear. The CDR3 length is 14 residues. Germline V gene lookup returns CDR1 KGHSH and CDR2 LQKENI. The germline V and J ends were trimmed by 1 base and 0 bases, with 6 bases remaining between them. CDR3 sequence: CASSPRTLNTEAFF. CDR3 sequence (DNA): TGTGCCAGCTCACCACGGACTTTGAACACTGAAGCTTTCTTT.

The CDR3, as DNA: TGTGCCAGCAGTTGGACTAGCGGGAGGGCCTTCAATGAGCAGTTCTTC. Its protein product is CASSWTSGRAFNEQFF. The chain is built from TRBV28 and TRBJ2-1; 15 nucleotides line up with TRBD2. Germline V gene data show CDR1 as MDHEN and CDR2 as SYDVKM. Unmatched junction bases numbered 4, after V lost 4 bases and J lost 6 bases. This CDR3 region has 16 residues.

This rearrangement joins TRBV6-5 to TRBJ1-2, with D possibly being TRBD1 (6 bases). Deletions cut 5 bases from V and 0 bases from J, with 10 bases between. Germline CDR1 MNHEY, CDR2 SVGAGI. The CDR3 length is 14 residues. The CDR3 is CASSRDRSNYGYTF. The CDR3 DNA follows: TGTGCCAGCAGTCGTGACAGGTCTAACTATGGCTACACCTTC.

In the case of this clone: Other DNA sequences within the sample encode an identical CDR3. The chain links TRBV27 to TRBJ2-7; 10 bases agree with TRBD1. Germline V CDR1 and CDR2: MNHEY, SMNVEV (reference sequence). This CDR3 has 14 amino acids. J lost 4 bases, V lost 2 bases, and 2 bases had no gene match. The CDR3 sequence is CASSLRQGAYEQYF. CDR3 nucleotides: TGTGCCAGCAGTTTACGACAGGGGGCGTACGAGCAGTACTTC.

This sequence joins TRBV28 and TRBJ1-6; D is perhaps TRBD1 (6 bases). CDR3 size: 14 residues. Germline CDR1 reads MDHEN; CDR2 reads SYDVKM. Trimming cost V 5 bases and J 7 bases, with 12 bases left between them. The CDR3 sequence is CASSQGRGNSPLHF. The DNA of the CDR3 is TGTGCCAGCAGTCAGGGGCGCGGAAATTCACCCCTCCACTTT.

The genes are TRBV3-1 (or the pseudogene TRBV3-2) and TRBJ2-5, with 9 bases lining up with TRBD2. V shed 1 base, J shed 4 bases, and the junction held 7 bases outside the gene matches. The CDR3 extends over 16 amino acids. Germline assignment: CDR1 LGHDT and CDR2 YNNKEL (reference sequence). The CDR3 protein is CASSQVTLAGLETQYF. The CDR3 coding sequence is TGTGCCAGCAGCCAAGTAACGCTAGCGGGGTTAGAGACCCAGTACTTC.

DNA for the CDR3: TGCGCCAGCACATTAGGGGTACAGACCTACGAGCAGTACTTC. Protein sequence: CASTLGVQTYEQYF. This rearrangement joins TRBV5-1 to TRBJ2-7; D is possibly TRBD1 (5 bases). The CDR3 totals 14 residues. V dropped 6 bases and J dropped 2 bases, with 15 bases sitting between them. The germline CDR1 and CDR2 sequences are SGHRS and YFSETQ. The whole variable domain, filled in from reference TRBV5-1 and TRBJ2-7, reads KAGVTQTPRYLIKTRGQQVTLSCSPISGHRSVSWYQQTPGQGLQFLFEYFSETQRNKGNFPGRFSGRQFSNSRSEMNVSTLELGDSALYLCASTLGVQTYEQYFGPGTRLTVT.

With respect to this clone: One end of the junction does not line up with germline, which may come from a read error. The gene calls are TRBV28 and TRBJ2-1; 12 bases map to TRBD2. Germline assignment: CDR1 MDHEN and CDR2 SYDVKM. This CDR3 comprises 14 residues. CDR3 amino acids: CASRPGLAGRRCVF. The DNA for the CDR3 is TGTGCCAGCAGGCCGGGACTAGCGGGCCGGAGGTGTGTCTTC.

The chain uses TRBV6-1 and TRBJ1-2; a weak D match, TRBD1 (5 bases). V dropped 2 bases and J dropped 1 base, with 11 bases sitting between them. In germline, CDR1 is MNHNS, CDR2 SASEGT. CDR3 length equals 15 residues. CDR3 loop: CASSELADINYGYTF. The CDR3 DNA reads TGTGCCAGCAGTGAACTAGCGGACATTAACTATGGCTACACCTTC.

The V gene is TRBV18, the J gene TRBJ2-5; 8 bases line up with TRBD1. After removal of 1 base from V and 1 base from J, the junction contained 11 bases not matched to a gene. Germline V gene sequence: CDR1 KGHSH, CDR2 LQKENI. The CDR3 totals 18 residues. The CDR3 bases are TGTGCCAGCTCACCACGAGTCCAGGGGGCTCTGGGCCAAGAGACCCAGTACTTC. It translates to CASSPRVQGALGQETQYF.

CDR3 in amino acids: CASRLLREVSYEQYF. In DNA, the CDR3 is TGCGCCAGCAGATTATTGCGGGAGGTCTCCTACGAGCAGTACTTC. The V and J genes are TRBV5-1 and TRBJ2-7; the match to TRBD2 covers 8 bases. Germline-derived CDR1 and CDR2 are SGHRS and YFSETQ. The CDR3 consists of 15 residues. The junction had 7 bases not matched to a gene; V was cut back by 5 bases and J by 0 bases.

The chain is built from TRBV5-1 and TRBJ2-7; TRBD1 might be the D (6 bases). Trimming stripped 0 bases from V and 0 bases from J, with 7 bases between. Germline V gene data show CDR1 as SGHRS and CDR2 as YFSETQ. This CDR3 contains 14 residues. CDR3 sequence (DNA): TGCGCCAGCAGCTTGGTAGGGGGCTCCTACGAGCAGTACTTC. It is translated as CASSLVGGSYEQYF.

This clone was counted once. The CDR3 region is CASSVEAGGDGDTQYF. CDR3 DNA sequence: TGTGCCAGCAGCGTAGAAGCGGGAGGGGATGGGGATACGCAGTATTTT. V is TRBV9 and J is TRBJ2-3; 10 nucleotides line up with TRBD2. The ends lost 0 bases at V and 6 bases at J; junction bases unmatched: 7. This CDR3 is 16 amino acids long. Germline CDR1 is SGDLS and CDR2 is YYNGEE.

The J gene is TRBJ2-7, the V gene TRBV4-1; D is possibly TRBD2 (5 bases). This CDR3 comprises 16 residues. The ends were cut back, 2 bases at V and 3 bases at J, with 17 bases in the middle. CDR1 MGHRA and CDR2 YSYEKL come from the germline V gene. CDR3 coding DNA: TGCGCCAGCAGCCAAAAGCGGAGCGTGTTAAACTACGAGCAGTACTTC. Translated: CASSQKRSVLNYEQYF.

This chain connects TRBV11-2 to TRBJ1-3, with 7 bases aligning to TRBD1. Germline V gene lookup returns CDR1 SGHAT and CDR2 FQNNGV. The V and J ends lost 5 bases and 4 bases, in that order; junction bases with no gene match: 8. The CDR3 extends over 15 amino acids. The DNA for the CDR3 is TGTGCCAGCAGCCCGACGACAGGGTTCGGAAACACCATATATTTT. Its translation: CASSPTTGFGNTIYF.

The chain links TRBV4-1 to TRBJ2-7; no clear D gene. From germline, CDR1 is MGHRA and CDR2 YSYEKL. This CDR3 contains 13 residues. V dropped 0 bases and J dropped 3 bases, with 6 bases sitting between them. The CDR3, as DNA: TGCGCCAGCAGCCAAGAGGAGTTCTACGAGCAGTACTTC. As protein: CASSQEEFYEQYF.

This rearrangement joins TRBV7-6 to TRBJ1-1; possible D gene TRBD1, 6 bases. Trimming pared 5 bases from V and 4 bases from J, leaving 17 bases between. In germline, CDR1 is SGHVS, CDR2 FNYEAQ. The CDR3 spans 15 residues. CDR3 bases: TGTGCCAGCAGCCCTCGGACAGCCCTCGGCACTGAAGCTTTCTTT. Translation gives CASSPRTALGTEAFF.

This clone was recorded a few times. The rearrangement joins TRBV19 to TRBJ1-4, with a possible D match to TRBD1 (6 bases). The CDR3 runs 14 residues. Germline values: CDR1 LNHDA, CDR2 SQIVND (reference sequence). V lost 3 bases to trimming and J lost 8 bases, with 13 bases between them. The CDR3 here is CASSMGRGNEKLFF. DNA of the CDR3: TGTGCCAGTAGTATGGGAAGGGGGAACGAAAAACTGTTTTTT.

The chain uses TRBV27 and TRBJ2-1; possible D gene TRBD1, 7 bases. The CDR3 contains 14 residues. Germline CDR1 and CDR2: MNHEY and SMNVEV (reference sequence). V was trimmed by 2 bases and J by 8 bases, leaving 13 bases between them. CDR3 sequence reads: CASSLGGGGYEQFF. CDR3 nucleotide sequence: TGTGCCAGCAGTTTAGGAGGGGGCGGTTATGAGCAGTTCTTC.

This chain joins TRBV25-1 and TRBJ2-7; D is possibly TRBD1 (8 bases). CDR3 length equals 15 residues. Germline V gene sequence: CDR1 MGHDK, CDR2 SYGVNS. V shed 5 bases and J shed 5 bases, with 19 bases lying between them. The CDR3 sequence is CASSSTLQGGDEQYF. The CDR3 DNA follows: TGTGCCAGCAGTTCCACATTACAGGGGGGGGACGAGCAGTACTTC.

This clone is a singleton in its sample. V usage is TRBV30 and J usage is TRBJ2-7; unclear D gene. The germline gives CDR1 GTSNPN, CDR2 SVGIG (reference sequence). The germline V and J ends were trimmed by 2 bases and 3 bases, with 8 bases remaining between them. The CDR3 has 12 amino acids. The CDR3 loop reads CAWSYPYYEQYF. CDR3 in DNA: TGTGCCTGGAGTTACCCCTACTACGAGCAGTACTTC.

The V call is TRBV7-9, the J call TRBJ2-5, with 11 bases aligning to TRBD1. V shed 4 bases, J shed 4 bases, and the junction held 5 bases outside the gene matches. The CDR3 length is 15 residues. Germline V CDR1 and CDR2: SEHNR, FQNEAQ (reference sequence). CDR3 sequence: CASSSDRGRGETQYF. CDR3 sequence (DNA): TGTGCCAGCAGCTCGGACAGGGGGCGCGGAGAGACCCAGTACTTC.

Turning to this clone: An end of the junction differs from the germline gene, which may be a read error. The V gene is TRBV7-7, the J gene TRBJ1-1, with a weak D call TRBD1 (5 bases). The germline V gene encodes CDR1 SSHAT and CDR2 FNYEAQ (reference sequence). CDR3 length: 13 amino acids. CDR3 sequence: CASSYTKGTEAFF. CDR3 nucleotides: TGTGCTAGCAGTTATACAAAGGGGACTGAAGCTTTCTTT. The full variable domain, rest sourced from reference TRBV7-7 and TRBJ1-1, is GAGVSQSPRYKVTKRGQDVTLRCDPISSHATLYWYQQALGQGPEFLTYFNYEAQPDKSGLPSDRFSAERPEGSISTLTIQRTEQRDSAMYRCASSYTKGTEAFFGQGTRLTVV.

The chain has TRBV9 and TRBJ2-7; 7 nucleotides match TRBD1. V dropped 3 bases and J dropped 1; count of bases not matched to a gene: 4. Germline V lookup: CDR1 SGDLS, CDR2 YYNGEE. The CDR3 length is 14 residues. This CDR3 reads CASSGDSWSYEQYF. As DNA, the CDR3 is TGTGCCAGCAGCGGGGACAGCTGGTCCTACGAGCAGTACTTC.

This clone has just one count. The rearrangement joins TRBV19 to TRBJ1-1, with D maybe TRBD1 (6 bases). Trimming took off 5 bases at V and 5 bases at J, with 18 bases between the two ends. Germline lookup yields CDR1 LNHDA and CDR2 SQIVND (reference sequence). The CDR3 runs to 15 residues. For the CDR3, the DNA is TGTGCCAGTAGTGCCCCGACAGGTCGGTGGACTGAAGCTTTCTTT. The encoded protein is CASSAPTGRWTEAFF.

This chain uses TRBV7-9 with TRBJ2-7, with D possibly being TRBD1 (6 bases). The CDR3 sequence is 13 residues long. Trimming took 5 bases from V and 4 from J, leaving 12 bases between them. The V gene's germline CDR1 is SEHNR and CDR2 FQNEAQ (reference sequence). In DNA, the CDR3 is TGTGCCAGCAGCATGGACAGCCTGTACGAGCAGTACTTC. Protein: CASSMDSLYEQYF.

This clone was found a few times. V is TRBV19 and J is TRBJ1-6; no firm D call. V lost 3 bases and J 10 bases, leaving 7 bases between the germline ends. The V gene's germline CDR1 is LNHDA and CDR2 SQIVND (reference sequence). The length of the CDR3 is 12 residues. For the CDR3, the DNA is TGTGCCAGTAGTATCCGAGGATCACCCCTCCACTTT. It encodes CASSIRGSPLHF.